A selection of T cell receptor beta chains follows, all from one sample in a study of blood T cells in healthy people across ages. TCRdb called the 5' RACE reads again in MiXCR, with one record for every CDR3 protein. The sample records some 880,000 distinct CDR3 sequences, approximately 35% being singletons. The sample consisted of blood. These receptors all come from a man aged 18 to 35 in good health. CDR3s include the opening cysteine and the closing phenylalanine or tryptophan. A D gene is named only where the DNA matches it firmly. The size entry is marked missing in some rows and otherwise reads once, few, many or a size class.

v_call	clone_size	j_call	d_call	cdr3_aa	cdr3_nt
TRBV2	NA	TRBJ2-5	TRBD2	CASSTGLVGETQYF	TGTGCCAGCAGTACTGGACTAGTGGGGGAGACCCAGTACTTC
TRBV7-2	few	TRBJ2-7	TRBD2	CASSFASGASFYEQYF	TGTGCCAGCAGCTTTGCTAGCGGGGCTTCCTTCTACGAGCAGTACTTC
TRBV20-1	many	TRBJ2-3	NA	CSASSRGSVDTQYF	TGCAGTGCTAGTTCGCGGGGAAGTGTAGATACGCAGTATTTT
TRBV15	NA	TRBJ1-5	NA	CATSRDWRGAEQPQHF	TGTGCCACCAGCAGAGATTGGCGGGGGGCAGAACAGCCCCAGCATTTT
TRBV7-2	many	TRBJ1-2	TRBD1	CASSPGQGHGYTF	TGTGCCAGCAGCCCGGGACAGGGGCACGGCTACACCTTC
TRBV9	NA	TRBJ2-1	NA	CASSPREKSYNEQFF	TGTGCCAGCAGCCCACGGGAGAAGTCCTACAATGAGCAGTTCTTC
TRBV28	NA	TRBJ1-1	NA	CASSLEEGGGMNTEAFF	TGTGCCAGCAGTTTGGAGGAGGGTGGAGGGATGAACACTGAAGCTTTCTTT
TRBV27	NA	TRBJ2-5	NA	CASSSLKGGQETQYF	TGTGCCAGCAGTAGCCTTAAAGGGGGCCAAGAGACCCAGTACTTC
TRBV6-1	few	TRBJ1-1	NA	CASIRVRPSNTEAFF	TGTGCCAGCATCCGGGTCAGACCCTCGAACACTGAAGCTTTCTTT
TRBV20-1	many	TRBJ1-1	NA	CSALRGPGTEAFF	TGCAGTGCCCTCCGCGGGCCGGGGACTGAAGCTTTCTTT
TRBV27	many	TRBJ2-7	NA	CASSLSSQPASYEQYF	TGTGCCAGCAGTTTATCATCCCAGCCGGCCTCCTACGAGCAGTACTTC
TRBV20-1	few	TRBJ1-1	NA	CSAWVDTEAFF	TGCAGTGCTTGGGTGGACACTGAAGCTTTCTTT
TRBV4-1	few	TRBJ2-7	TRBD2	CASSQVSGTAGGAQYF	TGCGCCAGCAGCCAAGTCTCAGGGACTGCGGGGGGGGCCCAGTACTTC
TRBV2	NA	TRBJ1-5	TRBD1	CASSGAGGRTQHF	TGTGCCAGCAGTGGGGCAGGGGGCAGAACCCAGCATTTT
TRBV5-1	few	TRBJ2-5	NA	CASGREHQETQYF	TGCGCCAGCGGCCGGGAGCACCAAGAGACCCAGTACTTC
TRBV7-2	NA	TRBJ1-1	NA	CASSLAPAGDTEAFF	TGTGCCAGCAGCTTAGCGCCGGCTGGTGACACTGAAGCTTTCTTT
TRBV7-2	many	TRBJ2-4	TRBD1	CASSLTSQGASVGRNIQYF	TGTGCCAGCAGCTTAACGAGTCAGGGGGCGTCCGTGGGAAGAAACATTCAGTACTTC
TRBV5-1	NA	TRBJ1-4	NA	CASSLDLADTNEKLFF	TGCGCCAGCAGCTTGGATCTCGCAGATACTAATGAAAAACTGTTTTTT
TRBV2	once	TRBJ2-1	NA	CASSSGFYNDQFF	TGTGCCAGCAGTTCCGGGTTCTACAATGACCAGTTCTTC
TRBV6-1	NA	TRBJ2-3	TRBD2	CASSAGERGATDMQYF	TGTGCCAGCAGTGCCGGGGAGCGGGGGGCCACAGATATGCAGTATTTT
TRBV12-3/TRBV12-4	many	TRBJ1-6	NA	CASSRQLNSPLHF	TGTGCCAGCAGCCGACAATTAAATTCACCCCTCCACTTT
TRBV9	many	TRBJ2-5	NA	CASSVDQQETQYF	TGTGCCAGCAGCGTAGACCAGCAAGAGACCCAGTACTTC
TRBV12-3/TRBV12-4	NA	TRBJ1-2	NA	CASSVLVVYGYTF	TGTGCCAGCAGTGTATTGGTCGTCTATGGCTACACCTTC
TRBV15	many	TRBJ2-1	NA	CATSPPVSWNEQFF	TGTGCCACCAGCCCACCGGTGTCCTGGAATGAGCAGTTCTTC
TRBV28	many	TRBJ2-1	NA	CASSLIRDSYNEQFF	TGTGCCAGCAGTTTAATCAGGGACTCCTACAATGAGCAGTTCTTC
TRBV7-2	many	TRBJ2-4	NA	CASSLGSGILPKNIQYF	TGTGCCAGCAGCTTAGGTTCTGGGATTTTGCCCAAAAACATTCAGTACTTC
TRBV7-9	few	TRBJ2-7	TRBD1	CASSRIDRETYEQYF	TGTGCCAGCAGCAGAATCGACAGGGAAACCTACGAGCAGTACTTC
TRBV7-2	NA	TRBJ2-3	TRBD2	CASSLGLAGAKDTQYF	TGTGCCAGCAGCCTCGGACTAGCGGGGGCGAAAGATACGCAGTATTTT
TRBV20-1	many	TRBJ1-2	NA	CSARAGDYGYTF	TGCAGTGCTAGAGCCGGGGACTATGGCTACACCTTC
TRBV25-1	NA	TRBJ2-5	NA	CASSPLRGRDWTQYF	TGTGCCAGCAGTCCACTCCGGGGGCGGGATTGGACCCAGTACTTC
TRBV9	NA	TRBJ2-5	TRBD2	CASSGGISGDYNEQYF	TGTGCCAGCAGCGGGGGAATAAGCGGGGACTACAATGAGCAGTACTTC
TRBV6-4	NA	TRBJ1-2	NA	CASSAILRGHNYGYTF	TGTGCCAGCAGTGCGATCCTTAGAGGACACAACTATGGCTACACCTTC
TRBV28	NA	TRBJ1-5	NA	CASTPGGAGQPQHF	TGTGCCAGCACCCCGGGGGGGGCAGGGCAGCCCCAGCATTTT
TRBV28	once	TRBJ1-6	TRBD1	CASSGTPGQGLASPLHF	TGTGCCAGCAGTGGCACGCCGGGACAGGGGTTGGCTTCACCCCTCCACTTT
TRBV9	few	TRBJ2-1	NA	CASTLGGAANEQFF	TGTGCCAGCACCCTAGGTGGGGCAGCTAATGAGCAGTTCTTC
TRBV21-1	NA	TRBJ2-7	NA	CASSKRKPGQGRSYEQYF	TGTGCCAGCAGCAAAAGGAAACCTGGACAGGGACGGTCCTACGAGCAGTACTTC
TRBV20-1	few	TRBJ2-2	NA	CSAGRGLDTGELFF	TGCAGTGCTGGTAGAGGGTTGGACACCGGGGAGCTGTTTTTT
TRBV7-2	NA	TRBJ2-3	TRBD1	CASSLAGTGSDTQYF	TGTGCCAGCAGCTTAGCTGGGACAGGATCAGATACGCAGTATTTT
TRBV7-2	NA	TRBJ1-5	NA	CASSLGPDNQPQHF	TGTGCCAGCAGCCTAGGTCCGGACAATCAGCCCCAGCATTTT
TRBV9	few	TRBJ2-1	NA	CASSGTAAYNEQFF	TGTGCCAGCAGCGGGACAGCGGCTTACAATGAGCAGTTCTTC
TRBV6-6	few	TRBJ2-3	NA	CASSSQGGARSDGQYF	TGTGCCAGCAGTTCACAGGGGGGGGCGCGTTCCGACGGGCAGTATTTT